This TCR beta chain originates from a study of CD8 T cells in Susac syndrome. Study-wide findings and caveats: A relatively small number of individuals underwent TCR sequencing and HLA analysis.

The germline gives CDR1 MNHEY, CDR2 SMNVEV (reference sequence). CDR3 length: 14 residues. Losses at the gene ends were 2 bases for V and 15 bases for J; bases not matched to a gene: 12. Reverse transcription of roughly 0.45 to 1 ug RNA used random hexamers. Coverage of TCR beta CDR3 amplification by immunoSEQ multiplex PCR extended to 54 Vbeta and 13 Jbeta. TCRdb reprocessed the immunoSEQ multiplex PCR reads with MiXCR, giving one entry per CDR3 protein. The sample yields 120,000 or so distinct CDR3 sequences, 94% seen once. This clonotype was detected once. Its specificity is not known. Peripheral blood CD8+ and CD4+ T cells were profiled by TCR beta sequencing. Healthy donors constituted the controls, which were matched for age and sex.

This chain joins TRBV27 and TRBJ2-4, with 8 bases that match TRBD1. The sequence derives from a human donor in good health. The source material was CD4+ T cells from PBMCs. CDR3 bases: TGTGCCAGCAGTTTACAGGGGGCGCAGGGGGTGCGGTACTTC. Translation gives CASSLQGAQGVRYF.